This T cell receptor beta chain originates from a study of T cells after yellow fever vaccination. TCRdb ran MiXCR on the 5' RACE reads and lists one entry per CDR3 protein. The table records 500,000 to 550,000 distinct CDR3 sequences, just over 20% of them present only once. The source material was PBMCs, sampled about 21 days after the first yellow fever vaccination. This receptor was identified in a young man who received the YFV17D yellow fever vaccine.

CDR3 DNA: TGCGCCAGCAGCCAAGATTGGTTTTTTGGGGAGACCCAGTACTTC. As protein: CASSQDWFFGETQYF. The chain has TRBV4-3 and TRBJ2-5; no definite D call. Germline lookup yields CDR1 LGHNA and CDR2 YSLEER. Trimming removed 0 bases from V and 5 bases from J, with 13 bases in between. The CDR3 length is 15 residues.